One T cell receptor beta chain is described in this entry. The entry originates in a study of T cell changes during pregnancy in multiple sclerosis. Assay: immunoSEQ multiplex PCR; the TCRdb copy retains only in-frame clones and omits some. The sample has tens of thousands of clones, about nine tenths seen once; the top ten hold 1% to 1.5%. The CDR3 totals 13 residues. V lost 3 bases, J lost 3 bases, and 5 bases lay in between. Germline V gives CDR1 LNHNV, CDR2 YYDKDF (reference sequence). Sequencing used peripheral blood, obtained after pregnancy. The TCR was taken from a female donor in good health, enrolled as a control in a pregnancy study. The rearrangement links TRBV15 to TRBJ1-4; D gene ambiguous. The CDR3 nucleotides are TGTGCCACCAGCAGGGGCCCTAATGAAAAACTGTTTTTT. Its translation is CATSRGPNEKLFF. Full variable domain (remainder filled in from reference TRBV15 and TRBJ1-4): DAMVIQNPRYQVTQFGKPVTLSCSQTLNHNVMYWYQQKSSQAPKLLFHYYDKDFNNEADTPDNFQSRRPNTSFCFLDIRSPGLGDTAMYLCATSRGPNEKLFFGSGTQLSVL.